In this sample, the clone carrying this TCR beta chain turned up once. Its specificity is not known. The immunoSEQ assay was v3. Assay used: immunoSEQ multiplex PCR; TCRdb lists only in-frame clones, some missing. The sample shows 95,000 or so clones, roughly 65% of them seen only once. The data stem from a study of TIL therapy for anti-PD-1-resistant metastatic lung cancer. On the study more broadly: Median patient age was about 56, ranging about 35-80 years. Median tumor mutation burden was around 1.6 mutations per megabase. Half of patients were current or former smokers.

Overall study results and limits: Patients were highly selected, enriched for treatment-naive, never-smoker and oncogene-addicted cases.

This CDR3 comprises 15 residues. Trimming removed 0 bases at V and 1 base at J, with 8 bases between. CDR1 and CDR2 from the germline V gene are SGHRS and YFSETQ. The time point was: pre-treatment sample, taken before nivolumab and TIL therapy. Most excised metastases sampled were pleural nodules or supraclavicular lymph nodes. This receptor was taken from a person between 25 and 79 years old with non-small cell lung cancer. This material consisted of tumor tissue, taken at baseline. The chain carries TRBV5-1 and TRBJ1-5; D possibly corresponds to TRBD1 (5 bases). The CDR3 region is CASSLAGTSNQPQHF. The CDR3 region has the DNA TGCGCCAGCAGCTTGGCAGGGACCAGCAATCAGCCCCAGCATTTT.